This T cell receptor (beta chain) was recovered during a study of cytotoxic CD8 clonotypes in ibrutinib-treated CLL. Overall study findings and caveats: Clonality grew at ibrutinib response; at progression, it decreased back toward baseline.

Data came from immunoSEQ multiplex PCR; TCRdb stores just in-frame clones and leaves some out. The sample shows 140,000 to 150,000 clones, about 76% of them seen only once. The CDR3 has 14 residues. V lost 5 bases to trimming and J lost 2 bases, with 13 bases between them. Germline V CDR1 and CDR2: MNHNS, SASEGT. Details on this clone: Its matching antigen is unknown.

The source was PBMCs, collected after 24 months of ibrutinib treatment. The chain employs TRBV6-1 and TRBJ2-7; the D gene is possibly TRBD2 (5 bases). This sequence originates from a human donor with chronic lymphocytic leukemia. The CDR3 loop reads CASSPRGAPYEQYF. The CDR3, as DNA: TGTGCCAGCAGTCCCCGGGGAGCGCCCTACGAGCAGTACTTC.